This T cell receptor (beta chain) was retrieved from a study of shared clonotypes between healthy human individuals. Looking at the study overall: Aged 18 to 49, the donors were two women and a few men.

Every one of the donors was a Caucasian adult that lived in Nashville, Tennessee. The data were produced by immunoSEQ multiplex PCR, yet TCRdb's version contains in-frame clones alone and is incomplete. Of about half a million clones listed, roughly 80% are singletons. This clone was counted once. One base separates it from a far larger clone, so it is likely a read error. The identical CDR3 is also encoded by other nucleotide sequences in the sample. The CDR3 totals 14 residues. The V and J ends lost 0 bases and 2 bases respectively, with 5 bases between them. Germline V lookup: CDR1 SGHTA, CDR2 FQGNSA.

What was sequenced was PBMCs. This TCR was recovered from a woman aged 35 to 49 in good health. Some clones in this sample may be carry-over from other donors' samples. The chain employs TRBV7-2 and TRBJ1-3; D not certain. The CDR3 protein is CASSLAGTGNTIYF. CDR3 sequence (DNA): TGTGCCAGCAGCTTAGCGGGAACTGGAAACACCATATATTTT.